This is a list of T cell receptor beta chains from one sample in a study of blood T cells in healthy people across ages. TCRdb passed the 5' RACE reads through MiXCR, listing each CDR3 protein once. The table has roughly 1,800,000 distinct CDR3 sequences, just under 50% seen once. Sequencing used blood. These receptors all stem from a woman aged 40 to 50 in good health. Each CDR3 is given with its conserved first and last residue. The D gene is left open where the match is weak. Clone size is stated in some rows and not others, as once, few, many or a class when expanded.

CDR3 DNA | CDR3 protein | CDR3 length | J gene | clone size | V gene | D gene
TGCAGCGCCTACGGGGCGGGATACGAGCAGTACTTC | CSAYGAGYEQYF | 12 | TRBJ2-7 | few | TRBV29-1 | NA
TGTGCCAGCAGTTCCATGAAGCAGGTTGGAGATACGCAGTATTTT | CASSSMKQVGDTQYF | 15 | TRBJ2-3 | few | TRBV28 | NA
TGTGCCAGCAGTGATTTAACCTACAATGAGCAGTACTTC | CASSDLTYNEQYF | 13 | TRBJ2-5 | NA | TRBV2 | NA
TGTGCCGCACTGGGGGACAGGGAGTATAGCTACACCTTC | CAALGDREYSYTF | 13 | TRBJ1-2 | NA | TRBV10-3 | TRBD1
TGTGCCAGCAGTTACTGGACAGGGGGCTCCTACGAGCAGTACTTC | CASSYWTGGSYEQYF | 15 | TRBJ2-7 | NA | TRBV27 | TRBD1
TGTGCCAGCAGTTTCAATAAGGGGGGGACACAAGCCTACGAGCAGTACTTC | CASSFNKGGTQAYEQYF | 17 | TRBJ2-7 | few | TRBV12-3/TRBV12-4 | NA
TGTGCCAGCAGCTTAGATTGGGGTTCCTACAATGAGCAGTTCTTC | CASSLDWGSYNEQFF | 15 | TRBJ2-1 | few | TRBV7-2 | NA
TGCAGCGTTGAAGATCGGTACGAGCAGTACTTC | CSVEDRYEQYF | 11 | TRBJ2-7 | many | TRBV29-1 | NA
TGTGCCAGCAGTTCTACTCGACAGGGATACTATGGCTACACCTTC | CASSSTRQGYYGYTF | 15 | TRBJ1-2 | NA | TRBV28 | TRBD1
TGTGCCAGCAGCTTCATAGCGGTTAGCTCCTACAATGAGCAGTTCTTC | CASSFIAVSSYNEQFF | 16 | TRBJ2-1 | few | TRBV7-8 | NA
TGCGCCAGCAGCCAAGGGACTAGCGGGGCGAAAGAATACGAGCAGTACTTC | CASSQGTSGAKEYEQYF | 17 | TRBJ2-7 | NA | TRBV4-3 | TRBD2
TGTGCCAGCAGCTTAGGTCCCCCTGGACAGGAGGCCTATGGCTACACCTTC | CASSLGPPGQEAYGYTF | 17 | TRBJ1-2 | NA | TRBV7-9 | TRBD1
TGTGCCAGCAGCCTACAATACTCGGGGGGCGGCTATAATTCACCCCTCCACTTT | CASSLQYSGGGYNSPLHF | 18 | TRBJ1-6 | NA | TRBV7-8 | NA
TGTGCCAGCAGCTCCCAATTGACAGGGAACCAAGAGACCCAGTACTTC | CASSSQLTGNQETQYF | 16 | TRBJ2-5 | few | TRBV11-2 | TRBD1
TGTGCCAGCAGCCATTATTGGGAGCCATCCTATGGCTACACCTTC | CASSHYWEPSYGYTF | 15 | TRBJ1-2 | NA | TRBV7-2 | NA
TGTGCCAGCAGTTTTGCCGGGACAGGGGCCGAACCACCAAGAGCCAAAAACATTCAGTACTTC | CASSFAGTGAEPPRAKNIQYF | 21 | TRBJ2-4 | NA | TRBV6-5 | TRBD1
TGCAGTGCTCGGAACAGGGGGAGCATTCAGTACTTC | CSARNRGSIQYF | 12 | TRBJ2-4 | NA | TRBV20-1 | TRBD1
TGTGCCAGCAGCGTAGATTGGGGGGGTTACGAGCAGTACTTC | CASSVDWGGYEQYF | 14 | TRBJ2-7 | NA | TRBV13 | TRBD2
TGCGCCAGCAGCCAAGTTGTGGGCAAAGAGACCCAGTACTTC | CASSQVVGKETQYF | 14 | TRBJ2-5 | NA | TRBV4-1 | NA
TGTGCCAGCAGTGACACAGGGGGCGGCATTCAGTACTTC | CASSDTGGGIQYF | 13 | TRBJ2-4 | NA | TRBV6-5 | TRBD1
TGCAGCGTTGAATGGCCAGGGACCTACGAGCAGTACTTC | CSVEWPGTYEQYF | 13 | TRBJ2-7 | many | TRBV29-1 | NA
TGTGCCACCAACACGGACAAGTCTGAAGCTTTCTTT | CATNTDKSEAFF | 12 | TRBJ1-1 | NA | TRBV15 | NA
TGCAGCGTTCCGCCTACTACAGGGCTCTCCTACAATGAGCAGTTCTTC | CSVPPTTGLSYNEQFF | 16 | TRBJ2-1 | NA | TRBV29-1 | NA
TGCAGTCCATTCCGGGACCTGAGGTACACCTTC | CSPFRDLRYTF | 11 | TRBJ1-2 | NA | TRBV20-1 | NA
TGCAGCGTTGAAAAGGGTCCAGGCTCCTACAATGAGCAGTTCTTC | CSVEKGPGSYNEQFF | 15 | TRBJ2-1 | few | TRBV29-1 | NA
TGCGCTAGCAGCCAAGATGCTCTGAATTCACCCCTCCACTTT | CASSQDALNSPLHF | 14 | TRBJ1-6 | few | TRBV4-1 | NA
TGTGCCAGCATCCCGACAGGGGACTTACGTTCACCCCTCCACTTT | CASIPTGDLRSPLHF | 15 | TRBJ1-6 | few | TRBV6-1 | TRBD1
TGTGCCAGCAGCTCCTCCGGGACTAGCGGGAACAATGAGCAGTTCTTC | CASSSSGTSGNNEQFF | 16 | TRBJ2-1 | NA | TRBV7-9 | TRBD2
TGCAGTGCTGAAGATAGAGCCTACAATGAGCAGTTCTTC | CSAEDRAYNEQFF | 13 | TRBJ2-1 | NA | TRBV20-1 | NA
TGTGCCAGCAGCTTAAGGGGGGGCGGTCAGGCGAACACTGAAGCTTTCTTT | CASSLRGGGQANTEAFF | 17 | TRBJ1-1 | NA | TRBV7-3 | NA
TGTGCCGGCAGCGTAGCAGTAGCGGGGCCAACGTTCTTC | CAGSVAVAGPTFF | 13 | TRBJ2-1 | NA | TRBV9 | TRBD2
TGTGCCAGCAGCCCAGGAGGGGCCGGACCCCCCATATGGGGCCAAAACATTCAGTACTTC | CASSPGGAGPPIWGQNIQYF | 20 | TRBJ2-4 | few | TRBV7-2 | NA
TGCGCCAGCAGCCGACTAGCGGGGGAGAGTGAGCAGTTCTTC | CASSRLAGESEQFF | 14 | TRBJ2-1 | few | TRBV5-1 | TRBD2
TGTGCCAGCAGTGAGGTAGGGTGGATCTCTGAGCAGTTCTTC | CASSEVGWISEQFF | 14 | TRBJ2-1 | NA | TRBV2 | NA
TGCGCCAGCAGCCAGGAACAGGGCCAGCCCCAGCATTTT | CASSQEQGQPQHF | 13 | TRBJ1-5 | once | TRBV4-1 | NA
TGTGCCAGCAGTTTAGGGCAACCTGAGCAGTTCTTC | CASSLGQPEQFF | 12 | TRBJ2-1 | NA | TRBV12-3/TRBV12-4 | NA
TGTGCCAGCAGCCAAGATAGGGGACAGGGGGATGGCTACACCTTC | CASSQDRGQGDGYTF | 15 | TRBJ1-2 | NA | TRBV3-1 | TRBD1
TGTGCCAGCAGGGAGACAGGGTGGGGAAACAATGAGCAGTTCTTC | CASRETGWGNNEQFF | 15 | TRBJ2-1 | few | TRBV7-2 | TRBD1
TGTGCCAGCAGCTTAAGGCTAGCTTGCTCCTACAATGAGCAGTTCTTC | CASSLRLACSYNEQFF | 16 | TRBJ2-1 | NA | TRBV11-2 | NA
TGTGCCACCAGCAGAGATTATGTGAGGGCTTTCTTT | CATSRDYVRAFF | 12 | TRBJ1-1 | NA | TRBV15 | NA
TGTGCCAGCAGACCTACAGGGGTCCCGTATCAGCCCCAGCATTTT | CASRPTGVPYQPQHF | 15 | TRBJ1-5 | NA | TRBV6-6 | TRBD1
TGCAGTGCTAGAGAGAGCGGGGGGGCCCAAGAGACCCAGTACTTC | CSARESGGAQETQYF | 15 | TRBJ2-5 | NA | TRBV20-1 | TRBD2
TGTGCCAGCAGCGCACAGGGCGGGGATATCACAGATACGCAGTATTTT | CASSAQGGDITDTQYF | 16 | TRBJ2-3 | few | TRBV9 | NA
TGTGCCAGCAGCGGAGTGCAAGGGAATGAGCAGTTCTTC | CASSGVQGNEQFF | 13 | TRBJ2-1 | NA | TRBV13 | NA
TGCAGTGCCACGTTGGCGGGGGGGCAAGAGACCCAGTACTTC | CSATLAGGQETQYF | 14 | TRBJ2-5 | NA | TRBV20-1 | TRBD2
TGTGCCAGCAGCTTAAGTCCAGACGGCTATGGCTACACCTTC | CASSLSPDGYGYTF | 14 | TRBJ1-2 | NA | TRBV7-2 | NA
TGTGCCAGCAGCTCAGGACAGCTGATGGCCTACGAGCAGTACTTC | CASSSGQLMAYEQYF | 15 | TRBJ2-7 | NA | TRBV11-2 | NA
TGTGCCAGCATCCGAGGGGGCGGGCGGAAGCAGTACTTC | CASIRGGGRKQYF | 13 | TRBJ2-7 | NA | TRBV28 | TRBD1
TGCAGTGCTAGGTATAACACCGACGAGCAGTTCTTC | CSARYNTDEQFF | 12 | TRBJ2-1 | NA | TRBV20-1 | NA
TGTGCCAGCAGCTTTGGTCGGTGGGAGCAGTACTTC | CASSFGRWEQYF | 12 | TRBJ2-5 | NA | TRBV5-5 | NA
TGTGCCAGCAGTCCTCCGGGAGTAGCCAAAAACATTCAGTACTTC | CASSPPGVAKNIQYF | 15 | TRBJ2-4 | NA | TRBV27 | NA
TGTGCCAGCAGCTTAAGAGATGCGGACTATGGCTACACCTTC | CASSLRDADYGYTF | 14 | TRBJ1-2 | NA | TRBV7-2 | NA
TGTGCCACGGGACAGGGGGTAGGGTTGCAGTACTTC | CATGQGVGLQYF | 12 | TRBJ2-5 | NA | TRBV24-1 | TRBD1